The clone carrying this TCR beta chain was counted only a few times. The data are from a study of response to subunit inactivated influenza vaccine. Germline-derived CDR1 and CDR2 are SQVTM and ANQGSEA. This CDR3 spans 11 amino acids. Trimming removed 6 bases from V and 5 bases from J; junction bases left unmatched: 2. TCRdb reprocessed the RT-PCR reads with MiXCR, giving one entry per CDR3 protein. The sample has roughly 790,000 distinct CDR3 sequences, 21% seen once; the top ten hold 10%. The chain links TRBV29-1 to TRBJ1-2; 8 bases align to TRBD1. Sequenced here: PBMCs from blood, sampled roughly 5 days after vaccination. The TCR originated in a middle-aged man who received an inactivated influenza vaccine. CDR3 region: CSVGTGYGYTF. CDR3 DNA: TGCAGCGTAGGGACAGGATATGGCTACACCTTC.